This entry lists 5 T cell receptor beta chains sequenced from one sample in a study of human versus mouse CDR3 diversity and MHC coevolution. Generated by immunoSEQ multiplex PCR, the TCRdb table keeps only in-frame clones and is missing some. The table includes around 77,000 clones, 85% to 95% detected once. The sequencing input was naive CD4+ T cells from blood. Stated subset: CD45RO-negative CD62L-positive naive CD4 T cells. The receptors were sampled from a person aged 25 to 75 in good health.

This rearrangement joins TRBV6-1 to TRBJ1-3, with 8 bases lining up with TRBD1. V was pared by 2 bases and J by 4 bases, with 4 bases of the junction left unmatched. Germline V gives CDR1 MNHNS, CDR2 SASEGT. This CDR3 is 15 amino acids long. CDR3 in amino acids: CASSESRGPGNTIYF. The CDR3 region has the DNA TGTGCCAGCAGTGAATCCAGGGGGCCCGGAAACACCATATATTTT.

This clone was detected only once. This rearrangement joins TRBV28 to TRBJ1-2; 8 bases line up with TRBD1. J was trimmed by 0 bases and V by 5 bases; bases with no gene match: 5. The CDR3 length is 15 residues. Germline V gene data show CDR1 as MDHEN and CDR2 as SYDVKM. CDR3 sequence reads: CASSLDRGSNYGYTF. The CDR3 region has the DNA TGTGCCAGCAGTCTTGACAGGGGTTCTAACTATGGCTACACCTTC.

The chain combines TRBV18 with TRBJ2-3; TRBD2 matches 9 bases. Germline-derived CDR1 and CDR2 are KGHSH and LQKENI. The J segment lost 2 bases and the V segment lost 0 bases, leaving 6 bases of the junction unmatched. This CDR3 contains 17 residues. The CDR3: CASSPPVRLADTDTQYF. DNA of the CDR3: TGTGCCAGCTCACCACCGGTTCGACTAGCGGACACAGATACGCAGTATTTT.

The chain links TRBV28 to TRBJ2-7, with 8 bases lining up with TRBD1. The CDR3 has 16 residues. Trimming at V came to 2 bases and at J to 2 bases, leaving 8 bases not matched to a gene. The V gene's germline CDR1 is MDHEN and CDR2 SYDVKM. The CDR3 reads CASSLPGGTGTYEQYF. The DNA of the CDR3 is TGTGCCAGCAGTTTACCCGGCGGGACAGGAACCTACGAGCAGTACTTC. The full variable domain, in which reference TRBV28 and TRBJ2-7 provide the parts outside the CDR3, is DVKVTQSSRYLVKRTGEKVFLECVQDMDHENMFWYRQDPGLGLRLIYFSYDVKMKEKGDIPEGYSVSREKKERFSLILESASTNQTSMYLCASSLPGGTGTYEQYFGPGTRLTVT.

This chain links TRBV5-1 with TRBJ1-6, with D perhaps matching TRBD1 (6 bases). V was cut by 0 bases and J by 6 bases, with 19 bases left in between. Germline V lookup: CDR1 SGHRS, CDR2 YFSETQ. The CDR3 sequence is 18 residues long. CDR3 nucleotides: TGCGCCAGCAGCTTGGCCCCCCAGGGGTCCCCCGCTAATTCACCCCTCCACTTT. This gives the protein CASSLAPQGSPANSPLHF.